The count of the clone carrying this T cell receptor beta chain is one. The CDR3 is 13 amino acids. Deletions cut 3 bases from V and 6 bases from J, with 11 bases between. The germline V gene has CDR1 SGHVS and CDR2 FQNEAQ. The sample belongs to a study of OX40 agonist ivuxolimab in advanced cancers. Study-wide context: Patients were treated with intravenous ivuxolimab, dosed at 0.01 to 10 mg/kg and infused every 2 weeks. Eligibility rules accepted prior anti-PD-1, anti-PD-L1 or anti-CTLA-4 therapy, and 40% to 50% had some.

The method was immunoSEQ multiplex PCR; TCRdb's version includes in-frame clones alone and lacks a portion of them. The data contain some 20,000 clones, around 79% of them singletons. Sampling of blood occurred at baseline, cycle 4 day 1, and cycle 7 day 1. The chain joins TRBV7-8 to TRBJ1-1, with D possibly matching TRBD1 (5 bases). The sample in question was CD4+ or CD8+ T cells sorted from blood, obtained in a trial of the OX40 agonist ivuxolimab. The TCR was taken from an adult with an advanced solid tumor such as melanoma, head and neck, liver or kidney cancer. In DNA form, the CDR3 reads TGTGCCAGCAGCTTCGGGGGGGTGGCTGAAGCTTTCTTT. The encoded protein is CASSFGGVAEAFF. The complete variable domain, with remaining parts taken from reference TRBV7-8 and TRBJ1-1, reads GAGVSQSPRYKVAKRGQDVALRCDPISGHVSLFWYQQALGQGPEFLTYFQNEAQLDKSGLPSDRFFAERPEGSVSTLKIQRTQQEDSAVYLCASSFGGVAEAFFGQGTRLTVV.